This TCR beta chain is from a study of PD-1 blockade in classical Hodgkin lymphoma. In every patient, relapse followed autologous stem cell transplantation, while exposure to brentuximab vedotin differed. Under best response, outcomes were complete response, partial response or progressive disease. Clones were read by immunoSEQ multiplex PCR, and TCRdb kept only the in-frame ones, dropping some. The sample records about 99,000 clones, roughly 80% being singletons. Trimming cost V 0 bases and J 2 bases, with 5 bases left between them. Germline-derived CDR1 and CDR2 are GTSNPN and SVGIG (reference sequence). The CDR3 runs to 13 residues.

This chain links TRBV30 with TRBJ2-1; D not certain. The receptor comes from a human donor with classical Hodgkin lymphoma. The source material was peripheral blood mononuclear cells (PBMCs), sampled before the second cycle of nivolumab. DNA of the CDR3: TGTGCCTGGAGTGTTGGGACCTACAATGAGCAGTTCTTC. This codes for CAWSVGTYNEQFF.